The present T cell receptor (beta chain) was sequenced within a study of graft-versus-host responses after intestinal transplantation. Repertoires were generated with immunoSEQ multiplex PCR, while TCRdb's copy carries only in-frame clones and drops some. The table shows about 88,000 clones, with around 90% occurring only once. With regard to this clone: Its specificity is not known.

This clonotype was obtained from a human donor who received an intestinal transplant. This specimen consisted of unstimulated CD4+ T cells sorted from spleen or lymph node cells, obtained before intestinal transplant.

The CDR3 protein is CASSYGFYGYTF. The CDR3 nucleotides are TGTGCCAGCAGTTATGGGTTCTATGGCTACACCTTC. The J gene is TRBJ1-2, the V gene TRBV6-5; D is undetermined. Germline V gene sequence: CDR1 MNHEY, CDR2 SVGAGI. The CDR3 runs to 12 residues. Trimming took off 3 bases at V and 4 bases at J, with 6 bases between the two ends.